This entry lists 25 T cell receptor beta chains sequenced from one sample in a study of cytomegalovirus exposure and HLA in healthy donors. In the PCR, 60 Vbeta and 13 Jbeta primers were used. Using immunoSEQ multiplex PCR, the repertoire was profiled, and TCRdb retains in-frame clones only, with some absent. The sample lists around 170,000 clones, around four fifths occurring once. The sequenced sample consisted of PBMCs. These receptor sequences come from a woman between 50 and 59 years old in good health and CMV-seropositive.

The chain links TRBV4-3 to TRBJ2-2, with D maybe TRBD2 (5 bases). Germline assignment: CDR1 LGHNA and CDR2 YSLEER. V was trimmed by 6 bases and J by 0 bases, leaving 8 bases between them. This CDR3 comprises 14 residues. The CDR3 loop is CASRFGANTGELFF. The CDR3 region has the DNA TGCGCCAGCAGATTCGGGGCGAACACCGGGGAGCTGTTTTTT.

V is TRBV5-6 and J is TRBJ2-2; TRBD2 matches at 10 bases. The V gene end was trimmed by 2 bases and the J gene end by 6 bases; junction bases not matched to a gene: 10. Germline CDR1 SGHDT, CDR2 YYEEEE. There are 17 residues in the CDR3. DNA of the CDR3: TGTGCCAGCAGCTTCGGGCTAGCGGGGGTTAAGGCCGGGGAGCTGTTTTTT. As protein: CASSFGLAGVKAGELFF.

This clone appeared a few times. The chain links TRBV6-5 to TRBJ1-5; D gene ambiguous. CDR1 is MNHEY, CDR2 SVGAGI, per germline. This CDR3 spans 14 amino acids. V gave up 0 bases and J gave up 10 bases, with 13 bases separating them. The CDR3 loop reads CASSYSFTGSPQHF. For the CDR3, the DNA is TGTGCCAGCAGTTACTCTTTTACGGGATCACCCCAGCATTTT.

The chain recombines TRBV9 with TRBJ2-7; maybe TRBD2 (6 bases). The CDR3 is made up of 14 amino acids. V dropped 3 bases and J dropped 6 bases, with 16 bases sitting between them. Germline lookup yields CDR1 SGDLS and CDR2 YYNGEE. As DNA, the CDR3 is TGTGCCAGCAGCGGAAGGGACTCTCGTGTCGAGCAGTACTTC. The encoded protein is CASSGRDSRVEQYF.

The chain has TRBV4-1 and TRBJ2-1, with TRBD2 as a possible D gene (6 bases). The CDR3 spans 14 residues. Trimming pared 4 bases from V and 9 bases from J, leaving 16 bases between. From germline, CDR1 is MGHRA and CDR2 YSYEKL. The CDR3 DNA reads TGCGCCAGCAGCCTGGGGGGTGGGGTCGGTGAGCAGTTCTTC. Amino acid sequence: CASSLGGGVGEQFF.

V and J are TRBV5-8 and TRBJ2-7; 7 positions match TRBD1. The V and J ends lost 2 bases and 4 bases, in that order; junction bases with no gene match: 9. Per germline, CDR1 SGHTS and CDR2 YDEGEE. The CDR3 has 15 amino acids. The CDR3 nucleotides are TGTGCCAGCAGCTTCCGACAGGGAAGCGCGTACGAGCAGTACTTC. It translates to CASSFRQGSAYEQYF.

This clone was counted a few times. The CDR3 DNA reads as TGTGCCAGCAGTTCTCGGGACAGGGGGACAGATACGCAGTATTTT. The encoded protein is CASSSRDRGTDTQYF. J is TRBJ2-3 and V is TRBV5-6; 11 positions agree with TRBD1. Germline CDR1 and CDR2: SGHDT and YYEEEE. This CDR3 is 15 amino acids long. After removal of 5 bases from V and 3 bases from J, the junction contained 5 bases not matched to a gene.

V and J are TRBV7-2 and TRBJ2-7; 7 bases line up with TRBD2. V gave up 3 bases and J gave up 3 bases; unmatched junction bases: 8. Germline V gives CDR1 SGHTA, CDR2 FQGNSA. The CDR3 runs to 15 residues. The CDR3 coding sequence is TGTGCCAGCAGCTTGGGAGGGTCCGTGGGCTACGAGCAGTACTTC. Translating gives CASSLGGSVGYEQYF.

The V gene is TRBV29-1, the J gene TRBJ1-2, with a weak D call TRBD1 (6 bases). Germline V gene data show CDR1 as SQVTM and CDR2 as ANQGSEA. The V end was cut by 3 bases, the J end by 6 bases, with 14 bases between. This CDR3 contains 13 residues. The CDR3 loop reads CSVDMGARDGYTF. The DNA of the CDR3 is TGCAGCGTTGATATGGGGGCGCGAGATGGCTACACCTTC.

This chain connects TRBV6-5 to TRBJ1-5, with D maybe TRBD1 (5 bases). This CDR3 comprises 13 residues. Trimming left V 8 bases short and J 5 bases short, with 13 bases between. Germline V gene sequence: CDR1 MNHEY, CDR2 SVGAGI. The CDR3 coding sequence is TGTGCCAGCGCCTCGGGGGTGGATCAGCCCCAGCATTTT. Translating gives CASASGVDQPQHF.

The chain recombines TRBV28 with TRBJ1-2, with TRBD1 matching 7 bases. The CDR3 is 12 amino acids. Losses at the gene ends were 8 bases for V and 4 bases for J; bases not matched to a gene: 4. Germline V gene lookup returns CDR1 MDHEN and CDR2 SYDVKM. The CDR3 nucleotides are TGTGCCAGCCTGGACAGGAGCTATGGCTACACCTTC. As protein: CASLDRSYGYTF.

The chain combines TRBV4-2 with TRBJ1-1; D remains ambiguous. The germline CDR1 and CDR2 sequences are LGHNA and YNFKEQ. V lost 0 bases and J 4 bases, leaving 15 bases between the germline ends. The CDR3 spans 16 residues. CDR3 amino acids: CASSQEEAAYLTEAFF. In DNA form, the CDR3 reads TGTGCCAGCAGCCAAGAAGAGGCAGCATATCTCACTGAAGCTTTCTTT.

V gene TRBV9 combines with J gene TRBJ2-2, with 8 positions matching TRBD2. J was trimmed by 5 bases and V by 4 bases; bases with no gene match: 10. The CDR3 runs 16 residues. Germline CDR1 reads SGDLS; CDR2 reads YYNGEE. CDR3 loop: CASSPRGGAVTGELFF. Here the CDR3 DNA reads TGTGCCAGCAGCCCCCGGGGGGGAGCCGTGACCGGGGAGCTGTTTTTT.

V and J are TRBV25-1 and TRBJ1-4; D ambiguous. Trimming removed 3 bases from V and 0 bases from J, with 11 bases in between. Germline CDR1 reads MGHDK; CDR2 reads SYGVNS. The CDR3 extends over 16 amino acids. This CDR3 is CASSEGSFATNEKLFF. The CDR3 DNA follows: TGTGCCAGCAGTGAGGGCAGCTTTGCAACTAATGAAAAACTGTTTTTT.

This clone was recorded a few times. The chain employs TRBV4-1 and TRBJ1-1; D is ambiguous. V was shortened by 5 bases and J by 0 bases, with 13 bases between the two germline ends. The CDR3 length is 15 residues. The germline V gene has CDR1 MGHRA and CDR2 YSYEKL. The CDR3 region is CASSATEVMNTEAFF. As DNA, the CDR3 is TGCGCCAGCAGCGCAACTGAGGTAATGAACACTGAAGCTTTCTTT.

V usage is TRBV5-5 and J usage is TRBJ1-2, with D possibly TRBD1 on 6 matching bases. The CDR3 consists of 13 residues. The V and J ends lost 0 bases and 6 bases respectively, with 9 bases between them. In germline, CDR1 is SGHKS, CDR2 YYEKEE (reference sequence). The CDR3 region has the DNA TGTGCCAGCAGCTTGGGGTCAGGGGATGGCTACACCTTC. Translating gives CASSLGSGDGYTF. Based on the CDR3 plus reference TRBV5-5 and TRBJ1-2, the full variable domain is DAGVTQSPTHLIKTRGQQVTLRCSPISGHKSVSWYQQVLGQGPQFIFQYYEKEERGRGNFPDRFSARQFPNYSSELNVNALLLGDSALYLCASSLGSGDGYTFGSGTRLTVV.

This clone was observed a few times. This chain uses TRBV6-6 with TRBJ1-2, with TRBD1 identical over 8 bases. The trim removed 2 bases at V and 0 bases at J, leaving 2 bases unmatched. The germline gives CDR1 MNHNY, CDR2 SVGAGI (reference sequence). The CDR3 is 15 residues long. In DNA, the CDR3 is TGTGCCAGCAGTTACCGGACAGGGCCTAACTATGGCTACACCTTC. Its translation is CASSYRTGPNYGYTF.

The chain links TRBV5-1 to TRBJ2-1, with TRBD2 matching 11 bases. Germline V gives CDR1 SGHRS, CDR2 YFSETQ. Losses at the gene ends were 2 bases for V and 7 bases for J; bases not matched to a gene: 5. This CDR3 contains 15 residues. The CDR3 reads CASSFPSGGRNEQFF. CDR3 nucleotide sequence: TGCGCCAGCAGCTTCCCTAGCGGGGGGCGAAATGAGCAGTTCTTC.

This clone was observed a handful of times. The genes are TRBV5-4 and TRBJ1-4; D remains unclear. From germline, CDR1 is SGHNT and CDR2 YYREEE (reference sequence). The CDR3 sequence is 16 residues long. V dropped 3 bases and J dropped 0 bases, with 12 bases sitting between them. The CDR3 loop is CASSSQAGSTNEKLFF. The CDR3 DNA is TGTGCCAGCAGCTCCCAGGCGGGTTCAACTAATGAAAAACTGTTTTTT.

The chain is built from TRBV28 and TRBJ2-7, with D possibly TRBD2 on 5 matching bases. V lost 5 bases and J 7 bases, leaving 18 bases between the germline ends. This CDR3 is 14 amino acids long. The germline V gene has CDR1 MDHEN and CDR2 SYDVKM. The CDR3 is CASSLPGRAEEQYF. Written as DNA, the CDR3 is TGTGCCAGCAGTCTACCCGGCAGAGCGGAGGAGCAGTACTTC.

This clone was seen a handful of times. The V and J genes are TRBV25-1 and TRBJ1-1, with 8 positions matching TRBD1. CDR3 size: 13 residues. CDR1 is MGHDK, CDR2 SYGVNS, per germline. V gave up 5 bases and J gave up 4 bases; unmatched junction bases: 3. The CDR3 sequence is CASSSTGGTEAFF. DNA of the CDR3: TGTGCCAGCAGTTCTACAGGGGGCACTGAAGCTTTCTTT.

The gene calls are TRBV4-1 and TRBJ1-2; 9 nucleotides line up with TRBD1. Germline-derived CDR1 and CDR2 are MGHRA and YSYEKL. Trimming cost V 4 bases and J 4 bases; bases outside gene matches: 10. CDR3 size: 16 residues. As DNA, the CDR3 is TGCGCCAGCAGCCCACTAGGGACAGGGAAGGTCTATGGCTACACCTTC. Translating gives CASSPLGTGKVYGYTF.

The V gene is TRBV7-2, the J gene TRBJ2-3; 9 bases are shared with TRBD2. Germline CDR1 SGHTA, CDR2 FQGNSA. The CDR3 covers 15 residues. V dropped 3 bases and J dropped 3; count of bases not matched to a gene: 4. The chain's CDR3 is CASSFASGGTDTQYF. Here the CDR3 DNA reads TGTGCCAGCAGCTTTGCCAGCGGGGGGACAGATACGCAGTATTTT. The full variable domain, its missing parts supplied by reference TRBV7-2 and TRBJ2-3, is GAGVSQSPSNKVTEKGKDVELRCDPISGHTALYWYRQSLGQGLEFLIYFQGNSAPDKSGLPSDRFSAERTGGSVSTLTIQRTQQEDSAVYLCASSFASGGTDTQYFGPGTRLTVL.

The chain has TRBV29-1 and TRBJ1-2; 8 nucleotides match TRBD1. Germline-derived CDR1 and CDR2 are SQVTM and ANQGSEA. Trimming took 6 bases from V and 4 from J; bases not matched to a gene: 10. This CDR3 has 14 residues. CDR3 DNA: TGCAGCGTCCTTACGACAGGGGACGGCTATGGCTACACCTTC. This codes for CSVLTTGDGYGYTF.

This CDR3 is CSVSRGTNQPQHF. The CDR3 nucleotides read TGCAGCGTTAGTCGTGGGACTAATCAGCCCCAGCATTTT. The genes are TRBV29-1 and TRBJ1-5; the D gene is possibly TRBD1 (5 bases). The CDR3 is made up of 13 amino acids. The V gene's germline CDR1 is SQVTM and CDR2 ANQGSEA. Between the trimmed V and J ends, which lost 5 bases and 4 bases, there was a span of 12 bases.